Each of the 31 T cell receptor beta chains below was sequenced from the same sample in a study of Ad26.COV2.S vaccination and SARS-CoV-2 variants. Treatment here: around 19 received Ad26.COV2.S at low or high dose, single or two shots; about 5 received placebo; per-sample allocation not given. The investigators took samples on day 63 after the first vaccine or placebo injection. This table comes from immunoSEQ multiplex PCR, and its TCRdb copy is limited to in-frame clones, with some not included. The sample contains under 500,000 clones, over 80% of which appear only once. Material: peripheral blood, obtained in a trial of Ad26.COV2.S vaccine versus placebo. The receptor set was obtained from a person between 18 and 65 years old who received the Ad26.COV2.S COVID-19 vaccine or a placebo.

The chain carries TRBV4-1 and TRBJ1-6; possible D gene TRBD1, 6 bases. Per the germline V gene, CDR1 is MGHRA and CDR2 is YSYEKL. The V gene lost 6 bases and the J gene lost 7 bases, with 13 bases spanning the gap. The CDR3 is made up of 14 amino acids. CDR3 sequence reads: CASSPITGNSPLHF. In nucleotides, the CDR3 is TGCGCCAGCAGTCCGATCACAGGGAATTCACCCCTCCACTTT.

The rearrangement links TRBV7-2 to TRBJ2-2, with D maybe TRBD2 (6 bases). The CDR3 spans 15 residues. The germline CDR1 and CDR2 sequences are SGHTA and FQGNSA. Trimming removed 3 bases at V and 2 bases at J, with 10 bases between. The CDR3 DNA sequence: TGTGCCAGCAGCTTTGGGAGGTTTAACACCGGGGAGCTGTTTTTT. The encoded protein is CASSFGRFNTGELFF.

The CDR3 DNA is TGTGCCAGCAGCCAAGTGTCAGGGAAGGTGGGCTACACCTTC. Amino acids: CASSQVSGKVGYTF. The chain joins TRBV3-1 (or the pseudogene TRBV3-2) to TRBJ1-2, with D tentatively TRBD1 (5 bases). Germline V gene sequence: CDR1 LGHDT, CDR2 YNNKEL (reference sequence). V was shortened by 1 base and J by 8 bases, with 14 bases between the two germline ends. The CDR3 runs 14 residues.

The chain uses TRBV7-2 and TRBJ2-3; 11 bases are shared with TRBD2. The CDR3 length is 17 residues. Per the germline V gene, CDR1 is SGHTA and CDR2 is FQGNSA. The V gene end was trimmed by 3 bases and the J gene end by 2 bases; junction bases not matched to a gene: 7. In nucleotides, the CDR3 is TGTGCCAGCAGCTTTATACCGGGACTAGCGGCCACAGATACGCAGTATTTT. It codes for CASSFIPGLAATDTQYF.

V and J are TRBV19 and TRBJ2-1; D unclear. CDR3 length equals 12 residues. The germline V gene has CDR1 LNHDA and CDR2 SQIVND (reference sequence). V lost 6 bases and J lost 3, with 6 bases in between. The CDR3: CASRADYNEQFF. For the CDR3, the DNA is TGTGCCAGTAGGGCGGACTACAATGAGCAGTTCTTC.

Remarks on this clone: This CDR3 is also generated by other DNA sequences in the sample. The CDR3 loop is CASSIAYSGANVLTF. The DNA for the CDR3 is TGTGCCAGTAGTATAGCATACTCTGGGGCCAACGTCCTGACTTTC. V gene TRBV19 combines with J gene TRBJ2-6, with D uncertain. V was cut by 1 base and J by 0 bases, with 4 bases left in between. This CDR3 has 15 residues. Germline loops: CDR1 LNHDA, CDR2 SQIVND (reference sequence).

The gene calls are TRBV13 and TRBJ1-2; 8 bases agree with TRBD1. Germline V gives CDR1 PRHDT, CDR2 FYEKMQ (reference sequence). This CDR3 contains 14 residues. The junction had 5 bases not matched to a gene; V was cut back by 5 bases and J by 3 bases. The CDR3, as DNA: TGTGCCAGCAGCGAGAAGACAGGGGACTATGGCTACACCTTC. It encodes CASSEKTGDYGYTF.

The DNA of the CDR3 is TGTGCCAGCAGGAAGCGGGGGTACACCGGGGAGCTGTTTTTT. This codes for CASRKRGYTGELFF. The chain joins TRBV27 to TRBJ2-2; 8 positions agree with TRBD2. CDR3 length equals 14 residues. The V segment lost 6 bases and the J segment 3 bases; nucleotides outside the gene matches: 3. Germline V lookup: CDR1 MNHEY, CDR2 SMNVEV (reference sequence).

V and J are TRBV5-5 and TRBJ1-2; tentative D call: TRBD1 (5 bases). Trimming removed 1 base from V and 0 bases from J, with 10 bases in between. CDR1 is SGHKS and CDR2 is YYEKEE in the germline V gene (reference sequence). This CDR3 comprises 15 residues. CDR3 nucleotide sequence: TGTGCCAGCAGCTTGTTGGGGGAGTCTAACTATGGCTACACCTTC. Residues: CASSLLGESNYGYTF.

This clone was recorded only once. The rearrangement joins TRBV28 to TRBJ2-7; 8 positions match TRBD1. Per the germline V gene, CDR1 is MDHEN and CDR2 is SYDVKM. With V trimmed by 5 bases and J by 7 bases, 10 bases remained unmatched. The CDR3 extends over 14 amino acids. For the CDR3, the DNA is TGTGCCAGCAGTCTAATTCAGGGGGCGGGGGAGCAGTACTTC. Translating it yields CASSLIQGAGEQYF.

The V call is TRBV7-2, the J call TRBJ2-5; D gene unclear. This CDR3 is built from 15 residues. Trimming pared 4 bases from V and 5 bases from J, leaving 17 bases between. Per the germline V gene, CDR1 is SGHTA and CDR2 is FQGNSA. CDR3 residues: CASSSTPPLGETQYF. DNA for the CDR3: TGTGCCAGCAGCTCAACTCCCCCCTTGGGGGAGACCCAGTACTTC.

The chain carries TRBV18 and TRBJ1-5; no clear D gene. This CDR3 region has 15 residues. Between the trimmed V and J ends, which lost 2 bases and 0 bases, there was a span of 8 bases. Germline CDR1 KGHSH, CDR2 LQKENI. The CDR3 reads CASSPDPLSNQPQHF. The CDR3 DNA reads TGTGCCAGCTCACCAGACCCCCTTAGCAATCAGCCCCAGCATTTT.

The chain carries TRBV19 and TRBJ1-6; tentatively, D is TRBD1 (5 bases). The CDR3 is 18 residues long. The germline V gene has CDR1 LNHDA and CDR2 SQIVND (reference sequence). V lost 3 bases, J lost 0 bases, and 15 bases lay in between. CDR3 sequence reads: CASSMGPTFNSYNSPLHF. The CDR3 coding sequence is TGTGCCAGTAGTATGGGACCGACTTTTAACTCCTATAATTCACCCCTCCACTTT. Together with reference TRBV19 and TRBJ1-6, the CDR3 gives the full variable domain: DGGITQSPKYLFRKEGQNVTLSCEQNLNHDAMYWYRQDPGQGLRLIYYSQIVNDFQKGDIAEGYSVSREKKESFPLTVTSAQKNPTAFYLCASSMGPTFNSYNSPLHFGNGTRLTVT.

Here the CDR3 reads CASSPIQGPDTQYF. The DNA for the CDR3 is TGTGCCAGCTCACCTATTCAGGGCCCAGATACGCAGTATTTT. V is TRBV18 and J is TRBJ2-3; D might be TRBD1 (5 bases). V lost 3 bases, J lost 4 bases, and 11 bases lay in between. Germline-derived CDR1 and CDR2 are KGHSH and LQKENI. The CDR3 sequence is 14 residues long.

This chain links TRBV7-9 with TRBJ1-2, with D possibly being TRBD1 (5 bases). V was clipped by 5 bases and J by 4 bases, with 11 bases between them. CDR1 is SEHNR and CDR2 is FQNEAQ in the germline V gene (reference sequence). The CDR3 covers 13 residues. CDR3 in amino acids: CASSRGESYGYTF. CDR3 DNA: TGTGCCAGCAGCCGGGGGGAAAGCTATGGCTACACCTTC.

This sequence joins TRBV5-1 and TRBJ1-2; TRBD1 matches at 9 bases. The germline gives CDR1 SGHRS, CDR2 YFSETQ. The CDR3 spans 15 residues. The V segment lost 0 bases and the J segment 8 bases; nucleotides outside the gene matches: 8. As DNA, the CDR3 is TGCGCCAGCAGCTTGGCCCAACAGGGGGCAGGGGGCTACACCTTC. Encoded protein: CASSLAQQGAGGYTF.

For this clone: The sample has other DNA sequences that encode this CDR3 too. The chain joins TRBV5-1 to TRBJ2-3; D ambiguous. V was shortened by 1 base and J by 2 bases, with 2 bases between the two germline ends. Germline CDR1 reads SGHRS; CDR2 reads YFSETQ. The CDR3 has 12 residues. The CDR3 DNA sequence: TGCGCCAGCAGCTTGACCACAGATACGCAGTATTTT. Amino acids: CASSLTTDTQYF.

The genes are TRBV5-1 and TRBJ1-3; D unresolved. Germline V CDR1 and CDR2: SGHRS, YFSETQ. This CDR3 is 13 amino acids long. Trimming took off 2 bases at V and 0 bases at J, with 3 bases between the two ends. CDR3 sequence: CASSLFSGNTIYF. The CDR3 nucleotides are TGCGCCAGCAGCTTATTCTCTGGAAACACCATATATTTT.

The chain uses TRBV28 and TRBJ1-5; the D gene is possibly TRBD1 (6 bases). V was clipped by 5 bases and J by 3 bases, with 14 bases between them. Germline V gives CDR1 MDHEN, CDR2 SYDVKM. The CDR3 runs to 15 residues. CDR3: CASSAVGAFNQPQHF. The CDR3 nucleotides read TGTGCCAGCAGTGCCGTGGGGGCTTTCAATCAGCCCCAGCATTTT.

The chain combines TRBV5-1 with TRBJ2-7, with D tentatively TRBD1 (6 bases). Trimming left V 0 bases short and J 1 base short, with 11 bases between. The CDR3 contains 15 residues. Per germline, CDR1 SGHRS and CDR2 YFSETQ. CDR3 region: CASSLDGTRSYEQYF. The CDR3 region has the DNA TGCGCCAGCAGCTTGGACGGGACACGGTCCTACGAGCAGTACTTC.

The chain uses TRBV9 and TRBJ2-3, with D hard to call. Trimming took off 8 bases at V and 3 bases at J, with 13 bases between the two ends. Per germline, CDR1 SGDLS and CDR2 YYNGEE. The length of the CDR3 is 13 residues. CDR3 protein: CASGEWGTDTQYF. CDR3 bases: TGTGCCAGTGGGGAATGGGGTACAGATACGCAGTATTTT.

The chain couples TRBV30 to TRBJ1-1; TRBD1 might be the D (5 bases). V was shortened by 1 base and J by 8 bases, with 8 bases between the two germline ends. CDR3 length: 11 amino acids. CDR1 is GTSNPN and CDR2 is SVGIG in the germline V gene (reference sequence). CDR3 protein: CAWSARGEAFF. CDR3 DNA sequence: TGTGCCTGGAGTGCCCGGGGGGAAGCTTTCTTT.

The chain carries TRBV7-2 and TRBJ1-2; maybe TRBD1 (6 bases). The ends were cut back, 3 bases at V and 1 base at J, with 9 bases in the middle. The CDR3 is made up of 14 amino acids. CDR1 is SGHTA, CDR2 FQGNSA, per germline. CDR3 nucleotide sequence: TGTGCCAGCAGCTTCGGACAGATTAACTATGGCTACACCTTC. It is translated as CASSFGQINYGYTF.

In regard to this clone: At one boundary the junction diverges from the germline segment, which might be a read error. The chain uses TRBV28 and TRBJ2-1; 8 bases are a match to TRBD1. This CDR3 is built from 15 residues. The V gene's germline CDR1 is MDHEN and CDR2 SYDVKM. The CDR3 sequence is CASSTGTGIYSEQFF. CDR3 sequence (DNA): TGTGCCAGCAGTACTGGGACAGGTATCTACAGTGAGCAGTTCTTC.

V gene TRBV7-8 combines with J gene TRBJ1-1, with D possibly TRBD1 on 5 matching bases. V lost 3 bases and J 5 bases, leaving 25 bases between the germline ends. The germline CDR1 and CDR2 sequences are SGHVS and FQNEAQ. The CDR3 runs 18 residues. CDR3 amino acids: CASSFLRTRGTPRTEAFF. The CDR3 coding sequence is TGTGCCAGCAGCTTCTTACGGACCCGAGGGACCCCGAGAACTGAAGCTTTCTTT.

This clone was found a few times. Additional DNA sequences in this sample encode the identical CDR3. The V call is TRBV18, the J call TRBJ1-6; D gene ambiguous. Germline-derived CDR1 and CDR2 are KGHSH and LQKENI. The V end was cut by 1 base, the J end by 8 bases, with 9 bases between. The CDR3 sequence is 14 residues long. CDR3 nucleotide sequence: TGTGCCAGCTCACCACAGGGTGGGGATTCACCCCTCCACTTT. Translated: CASSPQGGDSPLHF.

The chain combines TRBV7-8 with TRBJ1-2, with 9 bases aligning to TRBD1. The CDR3 spans 15 residues. From germline, CDR1 is SGHVS and CDR2 FQNEAQ. V lost 0 bases and J lost 6; bases outside the gene matches: 5. This CDR3 reads CASSLAGDRVNGYTF. The CDR3 coding sequence is TGTGCCAGCAGCTTAGCCGGGGACAGGGTAAATGGCTACACCTTC.

This rearrangement joins TRBV4-3 to TRBJ2-7; perhaps TRBD2 as D (6 bases). The CDR3 is 16 residues long. From germline, CDR1 is LGHNA and CDR2 YSLEER. V was shortened by 0 bases and J by 7 bases, with 19 bases between the two germline ends. The DNA of the CDR3 is TGCGCCAGCAGCCAAGAAGGGGTGTTAGGAGGGAGGGAGCAGTACTTC. It encodes CASSQEGVLGGREQYF.

The CDR3 DNA reads TGCGCCAGTCTTAGGTTGGGGGCCCAGGATGAGCAGTTCTTC. Encoded protein: CASLRLGAQDEQFF. This chain joins TRBV5-1 and TRBJ2-1; possibly TRBD1 for D (6 bases). CDR3 length: 14 amino acids. V was shortened by 8 bases and J by 8 bases, with 20 bases between the two germline ends. Per germline, CDR1 SGHRS and CDR2 YFSETQ.

The J gene is TRBJ1-1, the V gene TRBV7-2; D is ambiguous. The CDR3 has 15 amino acids. Germline CDR1 SGHTA, CDR2 FQGNSA. The germline V and J ends were trimmed by 4 bases and 2 bases, with 14 bases remaining between them. Here the CDR3 reads CASSSTARTNTEAFF. DNA of the CDR3: TGTGCCAGCAGCTCAACGGCGAGGACTAACACTGAAGCTTTCTTT.

CDR3: CASSLGGGTGNTEAFF. Here the CDR3 DNA reads TGTGCCAGCAGCTTAGGAGGAGGGACAGGAAACACTGAAGCTTTCTTT. This chain uses TRBV11-3 with TRBJ1-1; TRBD1 matches 8 bases. J was trimmed by 2 bases and V by 1 base; bases with no gene match: 6. The CDR3 consists of 16 residues. Germline values: CDR1 SGHNT, CDR2 YENEEA.